This T cell receptor beta chain was observed in a study of T cell responses to AZD1222 COVID-19 vaccine. The repertoire was sequenced with immunoSEQ multiplex PCR; TCRdb's copy has only in-frame clones and lacks some. Of approximately 150,000 clones in the sample, 92% were seen once. The CDR3 spans 15 residues. Germline V gene data show CDR1 as SGHKS and CDR2 as YYEKEE (reference sequence). V shed 5 bases and J shed 0 bases, with 12 bases lying between them. Here the sequenced sample was peripheral blood, taken 28 days after the second AZD1222 dose. The gene calls are TRBV5-5 and TRBJ1-3; D is ambiguous. This receptor was identified in an adult who received the AZD1222 COVID-19 vaccine. CDR3 region: CASSPGESSGNTIYF. As DNA, the CDR3 is TGTGCCAGCAGTCCCGGGGAGAGCTCTGGAAACACCATATATTTT.